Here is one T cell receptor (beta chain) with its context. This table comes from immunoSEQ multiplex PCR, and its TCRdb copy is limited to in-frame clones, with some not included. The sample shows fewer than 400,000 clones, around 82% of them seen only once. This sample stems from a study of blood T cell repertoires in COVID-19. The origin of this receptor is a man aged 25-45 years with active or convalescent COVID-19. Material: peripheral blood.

The CDR3 sequence: CASSAGTTGNSYNEQFF. DNA for the CDR3: TGCGCCAGCAGCGCAGGCACGACAGGCAACTCCTACAATGAGCAGTTCTTC. The chain joins TRBV5-1 to TRBJ2-1; D might be TRBD1 (6 bases). Trimming pared 4 bases from V and 0 bases from J, leaving 17 bases between. The germline V gene encodes CDR1 SGHRS and CDR2 YFSETQ. The CDR3 consists of 17 residues. Full variable domain (outside the CDR3, taken from reference TRBV5-1 and TRBJ2-1): KAGVTQTPRYLIKTRGQQVTLSCSPISGHRSVSWYQQTPGQGLQFLFEYFSETQRNKGNFPGRFSGRQFSNSRSEMNVSTLELGDSALYLCASSAGTTGNSYNEQFFGPGTRLTVL.